The rows below give T cell receptor beta chains drawn from one sample of a study of T cells after yellow fever vaccination. Each CDR3 protein gets one entry after TCRdb re-called the 5' RACE reads with MiXCR. The profile covers around 320,000 distinct CDR3 sequences, with 3.5% to 5% appearing a single time and less than 20% taken by the ten largest. Sequenced here: PBMCs, sampled 15 days after the yellow fever booster vaccination. These TCRs come from a young man who received the YFV17D yellow fever vaccine. Each CDR3 is given with its conserved first and last residue. The order of the fields is clone size, J gene, D gene, V gene, CDR3 DNA, CDR3 protein. The D gene is left open where the match is weak. Size tells how often a clone was seen (once, few, many) or the class of an expanded clone, and some rows leave it out.

many	TRBJ2-3	.	TRBV5-1	TGCGCCAGCAGCCCCCGGGGACCCAGCACAGATACGCAGTATTTT	CASSPRGPSTDTQYF
many	TRBJ2-3	.	TRBV6-1	TGTGCCAGCTTATGGAACAGGGGCACAGATACGCAGTATTTT	CASLWNRGTDTQYF
many	TRBJ2-3	.	TRBV7-9	TGTGCCAGCTTATTAGCGACGGCAGATACGCAGTATTTT	CASLLATADTQYF
.	TRBJ2-1	.	TRBV24-1	TGTGCCACCAGTCCTCGGAGCTCCTACAATGAGCAGTTCTTC	CATSPRSSYNEQFF
many	TRBJ2-1	.	TRBV5-8	TGTGCCAGCAAAAAGGACTTACACAATGAGCAGTTCTTC	CASKKDLHNEQFF
.	TRBJ1-3	.	TRBV7-3	TGTGCCAGCAGCTTTGGGGGAACACCGGGCTCTGGAAACACCATATATTTT	CASSFGGTPGSGNTIYF
.	TRBJ2-2	.	TRBV5-1	TGCGCCAGCACTCCCAGGGTAGCGGACACCGGGGAGCTGTTTTTT	CASTPRVADTGELFF
.	TRBJ1-1	TRBD1	TRBV5-1	TGCGCCAGCAGCACCAGGGACAGGTCTGAAGCTTTCTTT	CASSTRDRSEAFF
many	TRBJ1-5	.	TRBV20-1	TGCAGTGCTAGAGACGCAGGACATAGCAATCAGCCCCAGCATTTT	CSARDAGHSNQPQHF
many	TRBJ1-1	TRBD1	TRBV20-1	TGCAGTGCTAGAATTACAGGGGGTCTGAACACTGAAGCTTTCTTT	CSARITGGLNTEAFF
.	TRBJ2-5	.	TRBV2	TGTGCCAGCACCCCTAGGACCGAGCTACAAGAGACCCAGTACTTC	CASTPRTELQETQYF
few	TRBJ2-5	TRBD1	TRBV7-2	TGTGCCAGCAGCTTTGGCGGCAGGGGGTTAGAGACCCAGTACTTC	CASSFGGRGLETQYF